This entry lists 7 T cell receptor beta chains sequenced from one sample in a study of T cell repertoires in cytomegalovirus infection. TCRdb fed the reads into MiXCR, producing one record per CDR3 protein. The profile shows approximately 990,000 distinct CDR3 sequences, less than 35% of them singletons. Their recognized antigens are unknown. Material: cultured CD8+ T cells from PBMCs, obtained from culture after CMV antigen stimulation. The receptors come from a human donor in good health (CMV status not recorded). Some clones in this sample may be carry-over from other donors' samples.

This clonotype came up a few times. V usage is TRBV7-2 and J usage is TRBJ1-2, with TRBD1 matching 7 bases. This CDR3 region has 17 residues. Germline-derived CDR1 and CDR2 are SGHTA and FQGNSA. Losses at the gene ends were 0 bases for V and 0 bases for J; bases not matched to a gene: 7. The CDR3 spells CASSLAVLTGTNYGYTF. CDR3 DNA: TGTGCCAGCAGCTTAGCGGTCTTGACAGGGACTAACTATGGCTACACCTTC.

The genes are TRBV7-9 and TRBJ1-3, with a tentative D call TRBD1 (5 bases). Germline CDR1 and CDR2: SEHNR and FQNEAQ (reference sequence). With 4 bases removed from V and 2 bases from J, the gap between germline ends came to 15 bases. There are 16 residues in the CDR3. The DNA of the CDR3 is TGTGCCAGCAGCTCCCTCCGGGACCATACTGGAAACACCATATATTTT. It encodes CASSSLRDHTGNTIYF. Filled out from reference TRBV7-9 and TRBJ1-3, the complete variable domain reads DTGVSQNPRHKITKRGQNVTFRCDPISEHNRLYWYRQTLGQGPEFLTYFQNEAQLEKSRLLSDRFSAERPKGSFSTLEIQRTEQGDSAMYLCASSSLRDHTGNTIYFGEGSWLTVV.

V usage is TRBV7-6 and J usage is TRBJ2-7; possible D gene TRBD2, 6 bases. The germline gives CDR1 SGHVS, CDR2 FNYEAQ. Trimming cost V 3 bases and J 2 bases, with 8 bases left between them. The CDR3 runs to 13 residues. In DNA form, the CDR3 reads TGTGCCAGCAGCTTTAGCGGCACCTACGAGCAGTACTTC. Amino acids: CASSFSGTYEQYF.

On this clonotype: The CDR3 does not close with the conserved phenylalanine or tryptophan, likely indicating a read error. The V gene is TRBV7-6, the J gene TRBJ2-1; TRBD2 matches at 10 bases. J was trimmed by 5 bases and V by 1 base; bases with no gene match: 2. Per the germline V gene, CDR1 is SGHVS and CDR2 is FNYEAQ. The CDR3 is made up of 15 amino acids. The CDR3: CASSLGAGGNNEQFS. DNA of the CDR3: TGTGCCAGCAGCTTAGGAGCGGGGGGGAACAATGAGCAGTTCTCC.

The table lists this clonotype with many counts. This chain connects TRBV7-9 to TRBJ1-2; 7 nucleotides agree with TRBD1. CDR1 and CDR2 (germline): SEHNR, FQNEAQ (reference sequence). There are 15 residues in the CDR3. V lost 2 bases, J lost 0 bases, and 3 bases stayed unmatched. CDR3 bases: TGTGCCAGCAGCTTAAAGCAGGGGGCTAACTATGGCTACACCTTC. It encodes CASSLKQGANYGYTF.

The CDR3, as DNA: TGTGCCAGCTCACCCTCCAGGGGCGATGACTATGGCTACACCTTC. Protein: CASSPSRGDDYGYTF. V and J are TRBV18 and TRBJ1-2; a weak D match, TRBD1 (6 bases). Trimming left V 3 bases short and J 3 bases short, with 14 bases between. The length of the CDR3 is 15 residues. The V gene's germline CDR1 is KGHSH and CDR2 LQKENI. Based on the CDR3 plus reference TRBV18 and TRBJ1-2, the full variable domain is NAGVMQNPRHLVRRRGQEARLRCSPMKGHSHVYWYRQLPEEGLKFMVYLQKENIIDESGMPKERFSAEFPKEGPSILRIQQVVRGDSAAYFCASSPSRGDDYGYTFGSGTRLTVV.

The chain carries TRBV6-2 or TRBV6-3 and TRBJ2-5; no reliable D call. Germline CDR1 reads MNHEY; CDR2 reads SVGEGT. Deletions cut 5 bases from V and 5 bases from J, with 12 bases between. CDR3 length: 13 amino acids. CDR3 amino acids: CASSNFKRETQYF. CDR3 bases: TGTGCCAGCAGTAATTTCAAAAGGGAGACCCAGTACTTC.